This T cell receptor (beta chain) derives from a study of blood T cell repertoires in COVID-19. Germline assignment: CDR1 SGHVS and CDR2 FQNEAQ. The CDR3 loop spans 15 amino acids. J gave up 10 bases and V 5 bases, and 7 bases lay outside the gene matches. The data were produced by immunoSEQ multiplex PCR, yet TCRdb's version contains in-frame clones alone and is incomplete. The sample holds a few hundred thousand clones, just under 90% seen once. The participants were between about 18 and 90 years old and came from some 23 US areas. The sequenced sample was PBMCs or T cells enriched from blood (not recorded which). The TCR comes from a woman aged 50 to 65 who had recovered from COVID-19. The V and J genes are TRBV7-8 and TRBJ1-6; 11 bases align to TRBD1. The CDR3: CASSPGQGGVSPLHF. The CDR3 DNA is TGTGCCAGCAGCCCGGGACAGGGGGGTGTGTCACCCCTCCACTTT.